The 19 T cell receptor beta chains listed next were all sequenced from one sample in a study of glioma-infiltrating T cells after dendritic cell vaccination. Sequenced by immunoSEQ multiplex PCR; TCRdb stores in-frame clones only, minus some. The sample includes 90,000 to 140,000 clones, about 90% seen only once; the top ten take 2.7%. As to time point: after dendritic cell vaccination, including at tumor progression/relapse. The input for sequencing was blood, taken after dendritic cell vaccination. The receptors come from a human donor with glioblastoma.

The genes are TRBV6-1 and TRBJ2-7; 9 nucleotides align to TRBD2. Germline V gene data show CDR1 as MNHNS and CDR2 as SASEGT. This CDR3 spans 15 amino acids. J was trimmed by 2 bases and V by 6 bases; bases with no gene match: 8. The CDR3 DNA reads as TGTGCCAGCAGAGCCCCTAGCGGGGACACCTACGAGCAGTACTTC. This codes for CASRAPSGDTYEQYF.

The chain is built from TRBV7-3 and TRBJ2-1, with 13 bases lining up with TRBD2. The trim removed 4 bases at V and 8 bases at J, leaving 5 bases unmatched. Germline-derived CDR1 and CDR2 are SGHTA and FQGTGA. The CDR3 spans 15 residues. DNA of the CDR3: TGTGCCAGCAGCTCCGGACTAGCGGGAGAGGATGAGCAGTTCTTC. It is translated as CASSSGLAGEDEQFF.

This chain joins TRBV15 and TRBJ1-2; 7 nucleotides line up with TRBD1. This CDR3 is built from 13 residues. V gave up 5 bases and J gave up 2 bases; unmatched junction bases: 2. CDR1 and CDR2 (germline): LNHNV, YYDKDF (reference sequence). The CDR3 DNA is TGTGCCACCAGCGAGGGGGCGAACTATGGCTACACCTTC. This codes for CATSEGANYGYTF.

The chain combines TRBV18 with TRBJ2-7; 14 positions match TRBD2. With 4 bases clipped from V and 0 bases from J, the junction kept 2 bases outside the gene matches. This CDR3 region has 16 residues. Germline assignment: CDR1 KGHSH and CDR2 LQKENI. The CDR3 DNA is TGTGCCAGCTCACTCGGGACTAGCGGGAGCTCCTACGAGCAGTACTTC. Translating it yields CASSLGTSGSSYEQYF. Supplemented by reference TRBV18 and TRBJ2-7, the full variable domain reads NAGVMQNPRHLVRRRGQEARLRCSPMKGHSHVYWYRQLPEEGLKFMVYLQKENIIDESGMPKERFSAEFPKEGPSILRIQQVVRGDSAAYFCASSLGTSGSSYEQYFGPGTRLTVT.

The chain couples TRBV19 to TRBJ1-3; 10 bases match TRBD1. Germline CDR1 is LNHDA and CDR2 is SQIVND (reference sequence). The CDR3 covers 16 residues. J was trimmed by 4 bases and V by 6 bases; bases with no gene match: 9. CDR3 nucleotide sequence: TGTGCCAGTAGAGAAGCCGGGACAGGGGCCGGAAACACCATATATTTT. Translated: CASREAGTGAGNTIYF.

The chain has TRBV7-8 and TRBJ2-5, with 10 positions matching TRBD2. There are 16 residues in the CDR3. V lost 1 base and J lost 6; bases outside the gene matches: 8. CDR1 is SGHVS, CDR2 FQNEAQ, per germline. The CDR3 region has the DNA TGTGCCAGCAGCTTAGTGCGAGCGGGGGGGCTAAAGACCCAGTACTTC. This sequence encodes CASSLVRAGGLKTQYF. The full variable domain, in which reference TRBV7-8 and TRBJ2-5 provide the parts outside the CDR3, is GAGVSQSPRYKVAKRGQDVALRCDPISGHVSLFWYQQALGQGPEFLTYFQNEAQLDKSGLPSDRFFAERPEGSVSTLKIQRTQQEDSAVYLCASSLVRAGGLKTQYFGPGTRLLVL.

The gene calls are TRBV6-1 and TRBJ1-1; 7 nucleotides agree with TRBD1. Germline V lookup: CDR1 MNHNS, CDR2 SASEGT. The CDR3 sequence is 14 residues long. V lost 6 bases, J lost 2 bases, and 6 bases stayed unmatched. The CDR3 sequence: CASSLQGSNTEAFF. DNA for the CDR3: TGTGCCAGCAGCTTACAGGGGTCTAACACTGAAGCTTTCTTT.

The V call is TRBV2, the J call TRBJ1-4; 8 nucleotides align to TRBD1. Germline loops: CDR1 SNHLY, CDR2 FYNNEI. This CDR3 is 14 amino acids long. The J segment lost 7 bases and the V segment lost 7 bases, leaving 8 bases of the junction unmatched. For the CDR3, the DNA is TGTGCCAGCACCGTACTGACAGGGGTTGAAAAACTGTTTTTT. The encoded protein is CASTVLTGVEKLFF.

The CDR3 reads CASSPVPGLAGIEQFF. The CDR3 DNA is TGCGCCAGCAGCCCCGTCCCGGGACTAGCGGGGATTGAGCAGTTCTTC. The rearrangement links TRBV5-1 to TRBJ2-1; 13 positions agree with TRBD2. Losses at the gene ends were 4 bases for V and 9 bases for J; bases not matched to a gene: 10. The germline V gene encodes CDR1 SGHRS and CDR2 YFSETQ. The length of the CDR3 is 16 residues.

This clone came up a few times. The J gene is TRBJ1-1, the V gene TRBV27; D may be TRBD1 (5 bases). In germline, CDR1 is MNHEY, CDR2 SMNVEV (reference sequence). CDR3 length: 14 residues. V dropped 1 base and J dropped 3 bases, with 9 bases sitting between them. The CDR3 is CASSLFRADTEAFF. CDR3 bases: TGTGCCAGCAGTTTATTCAGGGCGGACACTGAAGCTTTCTTT.

This chain links TRBV2 with TRBJ2-7; weak D call: TRBD1 (6 bases). The CDR3 extends over 13 amino acids. Germline V gene lookup returns CDR1 SNHLY and CDR2 FYNNEI. Trimming pared 7 bases from V and 4 bases from J, leaving 14 bases between. CDR3 loop: CASTAQQGYEQYF. In DNA, the CDR3 is TGTGCCAGCACGGCCCAACAGGGTTACGAGCAGTACTTC.

The chain combines TRBV10-3 with TRBJ2-7, with D possibly being TRBD1 (6 bases). From germline, CDR1 is ENHRY and CDR2 SYGVKD. Trimming cost V 10 bases and J 2 bases, with 18 bases left between them. This CDR3 region has 14 residues. Here the CDR3 DNA reads TGTGCCACCAAATCCGGGACATCTGCCTACGAGCAGTACTTC. It specifies CATKSGTSAYEQYF.

This chain joins TRBV7-8 and TRBJ2-1, with 9 bases fitting TRBD2. Germline loops: CDR1 SGHVS, CDR2 FQNEAQ. The CDR3 has 16 residues. The ends lost 3 bases at V and 6 bases at J; junction bases unmatched: 9. CDR3 sequence reads: CASSFRREGLVNEQFF. The CDR3 nucleotides are TGTGCCAGCAGCTTTCGGCGGGAGGGGTTAGTCAATGAGCAGTTCTTC.

V is TRBV27 and J is TRBJ1-5; D is perhaps TRBD1 (5 bases). CDR1 and CDR2 (germline): MNHEY, SMNVEV (reference sequence). The CDR3 is 15 residues long. Deletions cut 7 bases from V and 2 bases from J, with 15 bases between. The CDR3 bases are TGTGCCAGCAAAAAGGGGCCCCAAGGCAATCAGCCCCAGCATTTT. The encoded protein is CASKKGPQGNQPQHF.

The chain combines TRBV11-2 with TRBJ1-4; unclear D gene. Germline V gene sequence: CDR1 SGHAT, CDR2 FQNNGV. The length of the CDR3 is 14 residues. Trimming left V 2 bases short and J 1 base short, with 5 bases between. CDR3 coding DNA: TGTGCCAGCAGCTTACCTAGAACTAATGAAAAACTGTTTTTT. It translates to CASSLPRTNEKLFF.

V is TRBV10-2 and J is TRBJ2-7; 8 nucleotides match TRBD2. Germline lookup yields CDR1 WSHSY and CDR2 SAAADI. Unmatched junction bases numbered 7, after V lost 7 bases and J lost 2 bases. The CDR3 contains 14 residues. The CDR3 region has the DNA TGCGCCAGCATGTGGGTAGCGGGGACCTACGAGCAGTACTTC. Translating gives CASMWVAGTYEQYF.

About this clone: The same CDR3 can be traced to other DNA sequences in this sample. This chain links TRBV2 with TRBJ1-1; 7 nucleotides agree with TRBD1. The germline gives CDR1 SNHLY, CDR2 FYNNEI. Losses at the gene ends were 6 bases for V and 3 bases for J; bases not matched to a gene: 4. This CDR3 contains 13 residues. CDR3 nucleotide sequence: TGTGCCAGCAGGTCCGACAGGGACACTGAAGCTTTCTTT. This translates into CASRSDRDTEAFF.

The chain combines TRBV19 with TRBJ1-1; perhaps TRBD1 as D (6 bases). The CDR3 has 14 amino acids. Germline CDR1 and CDR2: LNHDA and SQIVND (reference sequence). The ends were cut back, 6 bases at V and 4 bases at J, with 15 bases in the middle. The CDR3 loop is CASSPQGRGTEAFF. The CDR3 DNA is TGTGCCAGTAGCCCACAGGGTAGGGGCACTGAAGCTTTCTTT. The full variable domain, its missing parts supplied by reference TRBV19 and TRBJ1-1, is DGGITQSPKYLFRKEGQNVTLSCEQNLNHDAMYWYRQDPGQGLRLIYYSQIVNDFQKGDIAEGYSVSREKKESFPLTVTSAQKNPTAFYLCASSPQGRGTEAFFGQGTRLTVV.

V is TRBV19 and J is TRBJ1-5, with D possibly matching TRBD1 (5 bases). The germline V and J ends were trimmed by 6 bases and 1 base, with 13 bases remaining between them. CDR3 length equals 15 residues. CDR1 and CDR2 (germline): LNHDA, SQIVND (reference sequence). The CDR3, as DNA: TGTGCCAGTAGCCAGGGCGCTTGGAGCAATCAGCCCCAGCATTTT. Its protein product is CASSQGAWSNQPQHF.